These 22 T cell receptor beta chains came from one sample sequenced in a study of blood T cell repertoires in COVID-19. Repertoires were generated with immunoSEQ multiplex PCR, while TCRdb's copy carries only in-frame clones and drops some. The data contain roughly 30,000 clones, roughly 93% of them seen just once; the ten biggest clones take up approximately 0.88%. Material: peripheral blood. All receptors come from a woman in her sixties or seventies with COVID-19, enrolled during active disease.

The chain has TRBV19 and TRBJ1-2; D is possibly TRBD1 (5 bases). V dropped 4 bases and J dropped 8 bases, with 23 bases sitting between them. Per the germline V gene, CDR1 is LNHDA and CDR2 is SQIVND (reference sequence). The CDR3 runs to 16 residues. The CDR3 region is CASSTTGGGPGRGYTF. The CDR3 coding sequence is TGTGCCAGTAGTACCACCGGGGGTGGGCCGGGCCGGGGCTACACCTTC.

The rearrangement joins TRBV6-2 or TRBV6-3 to TRBJ1-1; a possible D gene is TRBD1 (6 bases). The CDR3 is 17 residues long. The germline V gene encodes CDR1 MNHEY and CDR2 SVGEGT. V lost 4 bases and J 0 bases, leaving 18 bases between the germline ends. The CDR3, as DNA: TGTGCCAGCAGTTGGGGAAGGGTGGGGGCGTTGAACACTGAAGCTTTCTTT. Amino acid sequence: CASSWGRVGALNTEAFF.

The chain combines TRBV6-2 or TRBV6-3 with TRBJ1-5; no clear D gene. This CDR3 is 12 amino acids long. Deletions cut 5 bases from V and 3 bases from J, with 5 bases between. Germline CDR1 MNHEY, CDR2 SVGEGT. The CDR3 nucleotides read TGTGCCAGCAGTCGCGACAATCAGCCCCAGCATTTT. Its protein is CASSRDNQPQHF.

This clone occurred a few times. The rearrangement uses TRBV7-6 and TRBJ1-6; 8 bases fit TRBD1. The CDR3 consists of 16 residues. Germline CDR1 reads SGHVS; CDR2 reads FNYEAQ. J was trimmed by 8 bases and V by 3 bases; bases with no gene match: 9. CDR3 sequence reads: CASSLQGAGAHSPLHF. As DNA, the CDR3 is TGTGCCAGCAGCTTGCAGGGGGCCGGGGCGCATTCACCCCTCCACTTT.

This clone was recorded once. The V call is TRBV2, the J call TRBJ2-6, with 7 bases aligning to TRBD1. Germline CDR1 reads SNHLY; CDR2 reads FYNNEI. V shed 6 bases, J shed 0 bases, and the junction held 2 bases outside the gene matches. The length of the CDR3 is 15 residues. CDR3 in DNA: TGTGCCAGCAGCTGGGACAGCTCTGGGGCCAACGTCCTGACTTTC. Translation: CASSWDSSGANVLTF.

The V call is TRBV3-1 (or the pseudogene TRBV3-2), the J call TRBJ1-4; D gene ambiguous. With 7 bases removed from V and 4 bases from J, the gap between germline ends came to 10 bases. Per germline, CDR1 LGHDT and CDR2 YNNKEL (reference sequence). There are 13 residues in the CDR3. The CDR3 sequence is CASTLGGNEKLFF. CDR3 DNA: TGTGCCAGCACCCTCGGCGGTAATGAAAAACTGTTTTTT.

The chain couples TRBV18 to TRBJ1-4, with D possibly being TRBD1 (5 bases). The CDR3 is made up of 16 amino acids. The germline V and J ends were trimmed by 1 base and 1 base, with 10 bases remaining between them. CDR1 KGHSH and CDR2 LQKENI come from the germline V gene. CDR3 residues: CASSPRQLQTNEKLFF. In nucleotides, the CDR3 is TGTGCCAGCTCACCACGACAGTTACAAACTAATGAAAAACTGTTTTTT.

This clone was counted once. The chain employs TRBV7-8 and TRBJ2-5, with a weak D call TRBD1 (5 bases). The germline gives CDR1 SGHVS, CDR2 FQNEAQ. Trimming stripped 5 bases from V and 7 bases from J, with 23 bases between. The CDR3 has 16 residues. The CDR3 DNA reads TGTGCCAGCAGCCCCGTCCGGACATTGTCTTCGGGGACCCAGTACTTC. It is translated as CASSPVRTLSSGTQYF.

The chain employs TRBV10-3 and TRBJ1-4; D is unclear. V was trimmed by 4 bases and J by 5 bases, leaving 11 bases between them. CDR1 is ENHRY and CDR2 is SYGVKD in the germline V gene. The CDR3 consists of 14 residues. Here the CDR3 reads CAISGEGTNEKLFF. The CDR3 DNA is TGTGCCATCAGTGGGGAGGGTACCAATGAAAAACTGTTTTTT.

This clone was seen a handful of times. The chain has TRBV9 and TRBJ2-7; TRBD2 matches 12 bases. Germline CDR1 reads SGDLS; CDR2 reads YYNGEE. V shed 4 bases, J shed 5 bases, and the junction held 10 bases outside the gene matches. This CDR3 is built from 16 residues. CDR3 protein: CASSQGLAGGPDEQYF. CDR3 DNA sequence: TGTGCCAGCAGCCAAGGGCTAGCGGGAGGGCCCGACGAGCAGTACTTC.

In regard to this clone: The junction and the germline gene differ at one end; a read error may be behind it. V and J are TRBV7-7 and TRBJ2-5; maybe TRBD2 (5 bases). This CDR3 contains 13 residues. The germline V gene has CDR1 SSHAT and CDR2 FNYEAQ (reference sequence). CDR3 amino acids: CASSPGGEETQYF. Written as DNA, the CDR3 is TGTGCTAGCAGCCCAGGAGGAGAAGAGACCCAGTACTTC.

This chain connects TRBV7-2 to TRBJ2-2; 11 bases agree with TRBD2. The CDR3 is made up of 16 amino acids. V was pared by 5 bases and J by 5 bases, with 7 bases of the junction left unmatched. The germline gives CDR1 SGHTA, CDR2 FQGNSA. CDR3 amino acids: CASSQIAGGPTGELFF. In DNA, the CDR3 is TGTGCCAGCAGCCAGATAGCGGGAGGGCCAACCGGGGAGCTGTTTTTT.

J is TRBJ2-2 and V is TRBV5-4; 11 bases line up with TRBD2. The V and J ends lost 5 bases and 6 bases, in that order; junction bases with no gene match: 6. The CDR3 has 15 residues. The germline V gene encodes CDR1 SGHNT and CDR2 YYREEE (reference sequence). The CDR3: CASSSTSGNAGELFF. In DNA, the CDR3 is TGTGCCAGCAGTTCGACTAGCGGGAATGCCGGGGAGCTGTTTTTT.

The chain uses TRBV6-2 or TRBV6-3 and TRBJ2-5; maybe TRBD1 (6 bases). Trimming shortened V by 4 bases and J by 3 bases, and 18 bases separated the two germline ends. This CDR3 comprises 16 residues. Per the germline V gene, CDR1 is MNHEY and CDR2 is SVGEGT. Here the CDR3 reads CASSLTGFRGKETQYF. The CDR3 nucleotides read TGTGCCAGCAGTTTAACAGGGTTTCGAGGAAAAGAGACCCAGTACTTC.

The rearrangement uses TRBV24-1 and TRBJ2-1; possibly TRBD1 for D (5 bases). Per germline, CDR1 KGHDR and CDR2 SFDVKD. This CDR3 is 14 amino acids long. With 1 base removed from V and 4 bases from J, the gap between germline ends came to 7 bases. The CDR3 sequence is CATSDFPGYNEQFF. CDR3 in DNA: TGTGCCACCAGTGATTTCCCAGGGTACAATGAGCAGTTCTTC.

V is TRBV24-1 and J is TRBJ2-5; D is ambiguous. Per the germline V gene, CDR1 is KGHDR and CDR2 is SFDVKD. V lost 0 bases and J lost 5, with 9 bases in between. This CDR3 has 14 residues. CDR3 coding DNA: TGTGCCACCAGTGATTTGCGCTCGAGTGAGACCCAGTACTTC. As protein: CATSDLRSSETQYF.

The CDR3 sequence: CASSIRRGGVRSEAFF. CDR3 bases: TGTGCCAGTAGTATCCGCAGAGGGGGCGTGAGGTCTGAAGCTTTCTTT. The genes are TRBV19 and TRBJ1-1, with 7 bases matching TRBD1. Germline CDR1 and CDR2: LNHDA and SQIVND (reference sequence). Trimming removed 3 bases from V and 6 bases from J; junction bases left unmatched: 13. The CDR3 contains 16 residues.

The chain has TRBV19 and TRBJ1-1, with D possibly matching TRBD1 (5 bases). Germline CDR1 reads LNHDA; CDR2 reads SQIVND (reference sequence). The CDR3 consists of 17 residues. V lost 3 bases to trimming and J lost 1 base, with 18 bases between them. The CDR3 region is CASSIRYVATANTEAFF. CDR3 in DNA: TGTGCCAGTAGTATTCGGTATGTCGCGACAGCGAACACTGAAGCTTTCTTT.

This chain uses TRBV28 with TRBJ2-5; 16 bases fit TRBD2. The J segment lost 6 bases and the V segment lost 4 bases, leaving 8 bases of the junction unmatched. This CDR3 is 17 amino acids long. The germline V gene has CDR1 MDHEN and CDR2 SYDVKM. The CDR3 reads CASSWVPGLAGGKTQYF. DNA of the CDR3: TGTGCCAGCAGTTGGGTCCCGGGACTAGCGGGAGGGAAGACCCAGTACTTC.

The chain carries TRBV23-1 and TRBJ1-1, with 10 bases lining up with TRBD1. TRBV23-1 is an ORF, and what it does is uncertain. The CDR3 extends over 17 amino acids. V shed 0 bases, J shed 6 bases, and the junction held 10 bases outside the gene matches. The DNA of the CDR3 is TGCGCCAGCAGTCAATCCCCAGACAGGGGGCCGGTCGCTGAAGCTTTCTTT. Its protein is CASSQSPDRGPVAEAFF.

This rearrangement joins TRBV11-2 to TRBJ1-1, with TRBD1 as a possible D gene (6 bases). Germline V gene data show CDR1 as SGHAT and CDR2 as FQNNGV. There are 14 residues in the CDR3. Trimming removed 2 bases from V and 5 bases from J, with 12 bases in between. CDR3 sequence reads: CASSLNRVGTEAFF. CDR3 DNA sequence: TGTGCCAGCAGCTTAAACAGGGTAGGGACTGAAGCTTTCTTT.

The chain has TRBV7-8 and TRBJ2-1; TRBD2 might be the D (6 bases). The ends were cut back, 0 bases at V and 2 bases at J, with 11 bases in the middle. This CDR3 contains 16 residues. Germline values: CDR1 SGHVS, CDR2 FQNEAQ. CDR3 DNA: TGTGCCAGCAGCTTAGCGTGGGGGGAGCCCTACAATGAGCAGTTCTTC. It is translated as CASSLAWGEPYNEQFF.